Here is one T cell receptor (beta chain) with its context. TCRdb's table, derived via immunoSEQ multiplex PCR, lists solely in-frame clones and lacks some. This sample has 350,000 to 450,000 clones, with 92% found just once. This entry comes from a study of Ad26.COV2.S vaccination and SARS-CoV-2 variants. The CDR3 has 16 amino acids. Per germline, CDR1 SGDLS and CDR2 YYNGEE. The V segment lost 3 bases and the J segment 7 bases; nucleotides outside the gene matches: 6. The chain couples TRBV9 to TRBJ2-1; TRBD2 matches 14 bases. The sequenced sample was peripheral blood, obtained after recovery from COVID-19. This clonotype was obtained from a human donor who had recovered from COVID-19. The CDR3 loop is CASSDRLAGGPNEQFF. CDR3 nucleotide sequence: TGTGCCAGCAGCGACCGACTAGCGGGGGGGCCAAATGAGCAGTTCTTC. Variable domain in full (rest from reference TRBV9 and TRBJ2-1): DSGVTQTPKHLITATGQRVTLRCSPRSGDLSVYWYQQSLDQGLQFLIQYYNGEERAKGNILERFSAQQFPDLHSELNLSSLELGDSALYFCASSDRLAGGPNEQFFGPGTRLTVL.